These 7 T cell receptor beta chains share one sample of origin, sequenced in a study of Ad26.COV2.S vaccination and SARS-CoV-2 variants. Using immunoSEQ multiplex PCR, the repertoire was profiled, and TCRdb retains in-frame clones only, with some absent. The repertoire holds roughly 410,000 clones, with about 83% as singletons. Treatment given: around 19 received Ad26.COV2.S at low or high dose, single or two shots; about 5 received placebo; per-sample allocation not given. After the first vaccine or placebo injection, samples were drawn on day 63. This material consisted of peripheral blood, taken in a trial of Ad26.COV2.S vaccine versus placebo. The receptors were sampled from a person aged 18 to 59 who received the Ad26.COV2.S COVID-19 vaccine or a placebo.

The genes are TRBV2 and TRBJ1-6; TRBD1 agrees at 8 bases. V lost 6 bases to trimming and J lost 0 bases; unmatched junction nucleotides: 4. The CDR3 consists of 16 residues. In germline, CDR1 is SNHLY, CDR2 FYNNEI. CDR3 region: CASRGGQDSYNSPLHF. The DNA for the CDR3 is TGTGCCAGCAGGGGGGGACAGGACTCCTATAATTCACCCCTCCACTTT.

The genes are TRBV7-6 and TRBJ1-1, with 8 bases lining up with TRBD1. The trim removed 0 bases at V and 0 bases at J, leaving 6 bases unmatched. The CDR3 consists of 17 residues. CDR1 and CDR2 (germline): SGHVS, FNYEAQ. The CDR3 sequence: CASSLALQGEMNTEAFF. CDR3 DNA: TGTGCCAGCAGCTTAGCGCTACAGGGGGAAATGAACACTGAAGCTTTCTTT.

The rearrangement links TRBV3-1 (or the pseudogene TRBV3-2) to TRBJ2-1, with 10 bases matching TRBD2. Looked up from germline, CDR1 is LGHDT and CDR2 is YNNKEL (reference sequence). The V gene end was trimmed by 4 bases and the J gene end by 0 bases; junction bases not matched to a gene: 6. The CDR3 length is 17 residues. DNA of the CDR3: TGTGCCAGCAGCCGGGGGACTAGCGAATTCTCCTACAATGAGCAGTTCTTC. It encodes CASSRGTSEFSYNEQFF.

The V and J genes are TRBV5-1 and TRBJ2-1; TRBD1 is a possible D gene (6 bases). The CDR3 consists of 19 residues. Germline-derived CDR1 and CDR2 are SGHRS and YFSETQ. V was pared by 4 bases and J by 0 bases, with 23 bases between. The CDR3 nucleotides read TGCGCCAGCAGCCCAACAGGGAGCGGTGGCTTCAGCTCCTACAATGAGCAGTTCTTC. It specifies CASSPTGSGGFSSYNEQFF.

The genes are TRBV7-2 and TRBJ1-1; tentative D call: TRBD1 (6 bases). CDR1 SGHTA and CDR2 FQGNSA come from the germline V gene. V lost 1 base to trimming and J lost 0 bases, with 12 bases between them. The CDR3 runs to 16 residues. CDR3 amino acids: CASSLGGTRLNTEAFF. CDR3 in DNA: TGTGCCAGCAGCTTAGGAGGGACACGGCTGAACACTGAAGCTTTCTTT.

The chain has TRBV7-2 and TRBJ2-1, with 9 bases lining up with TRBD2. V shed 7 bases and J 5 bases; nucleotides not matched to a gene: 6. Germline V gene data show CDR1 as SGHTA and CDR2 as FQGNSA. CDR3 length equals 14 residues. CDR3 in amino acids: CASTPGLADNEQFF. The CDR3, as DNA: TGTGCCAGCACCCCGGGACTAGCCGACAATGAGCAGTTCTTC. The entire variable domain, with the rest obtained from reference TRBV7-2 and TRBJ2-1, is as follows: GAGVSQSPSNKVTEKGKDVELRCDPISGHTALYWYRQSLGQGLEFLIYFQGNSAPDKSGLPSDRFSAERTGGSVSTLTIQRTQQEDSAVYLCASTPGLADNEQFFGPGTRLTVL.

This clone was seen more than once but under ten times. The V and J genes are TRBV7-9 and TRBJ2-7, with a possible D match to TRBD2 (6 bases). The germline CDR1 and CDR2 sequences are SEHNR and FQNEAQ (reference sequence). V lost 4 bases, J lost 4 bases, and 11 bases lay in between. CDR3 size: 13 residues. The CDR3 protein is CASSSTRRYEQYF. CDR3 DNA sequence: TGTGCCAGCAGCTCGACTAGGAGATACGAGCAGTACTTC.